The rows below give T cell receptor beta chains drawn from one sample of a study of blood T cell repertoires in COVID-19. Sequencing used immunoSEQ multiplex PCR; TCRdb keeps in-frame clones, though not all of them. The sample shows about 210,000 clones, around 80% of them seen only once. The sample was peripheral blood. Receptor source: a woman aged 40 to 50 with acute or convalescent COVID-19. Both conserved end residues are part of each CDR3. D genes are given only for firm matches. Rows give clone size only sometimes, using once, few, many, or a class for an expanded clone.

length	D	V	size	J	CDR3	DNA
14	.	TRBV5-5	.	TRBJ1-5	CASSLGGGNQPQHF	TGTGCCAGCAGCTTGGGGGGAGGCAATCAGCCCCAGCATTTT
15	TRBD1	TRBV25-1	.	TRBJ2-7	CASSESRDRGYEQYF	TGTGCCAGCAGTGAATCCCGGGACAGGGGGTACGAGCAGTACTTC
14	.	TRBV6-5	.	TRBJ1-4	CATRSGATNEKLFF	TGTGCCACCCGCTCAGGGGCAACTAATGAAAAACTGTTTTTT
13	.	TRBV29-1	.	TRBJ2-3	CSVQGRNTDTQYF	TGCAGCGTGCAGGGTCGGAACACAGATACGCAGTATTTT
17	TRBD2	TRBV5-1	.	TRBJ2-1	CASSLELRLAGINEQFF	TGCGCCAGCAGCTTGGAGTTACGGCTAGCGGGGATCAATGAGCAGTTCTTC
15	.	TRBV14	.	TRBJ1-2	CASSQARGGSYGYTF	TGTGCCAGCAGCCAAGCCCGGGGGGGTTCCTATGGCTACACCTTC
15	TRBD1	TRBV14	.	TRBJ2-7	CASSQPGQGFGEQYF	TGTGCCAGCAGCCAACCGGGACAGGGGTTCGGGGAGCAGTACTTC
14	TRBD1	TRBV5-6	.	TRBJ2-3	CASGRTGDTDTQYF	TGTGCCAGCGGACGGACAGGGGACACAGATACGCAGTATTTT
14	TRBD2	TRBV6-5	.	TRBJ2-3	CASRPLAGGTLILF	TGTGCCAGCAGACCACTAGCGGGGGGTACTCTAATTCTTTTT
12	TRBD1	TRBV30	.	TRBJ2-5	CACKGARETQYF	TGTGCCTGTAAGGGGGCGCGGGAGACCCAGTACTTC
17	.	TRBV5-5	.	TRBJ2-6	CASSQARVPSGANVLTF	TGTGCCAGCAGCCAGGCGAGGGTCCCCTCTGGGGCCAACGTCCTGACTTTC
13	.	TRBV30	.	TRBJ1-1	CAWSVNRNTEAFF	TGTGCCTGGAGTGTAAACAGGAACACTGAAGCTTTCTTT
14	.	TRBV4-1	.	TRBJ1-2	CASSQDQGTHGYTF	TGCGCCAGCAGCCAAGATCAGGGAACCCATGGCTACACCTTC
15	.	TRBV7-3	.	TRBJ2-3	CASSLWATPTDTQYF	TGTGCCAGCAGCTTATGGGCTACACCCACAGATACGCAGTATTTT
13	TRBD2	TRBV12-3/TRBV12-4	.	TRBJ2-1	CALRVAGGPSFVF	TGTGCCCTCCGGGTAGCGGGGGGCCCAAGCTTCGTCTTC
14	TRBD1	TRBV5-6	.	TRBJ2-7	CASSWTGLSYEQYF	TGTGCCAGCAGCTGGACAGGGCTATCCTACGAGCAGTACTTC
16	TRBD1	TRBV30	once	TRBJ1-2	CAWSSIRQGRGYGYTF	TGTGCCTGGAGTTCGATTAGACAGGGTCGGGGCTATGGCTACACCTTC
16	TRBD2	TRBV7-6	.	TRBJ2-3	CASSSKTSGRSDTQYF	TGTGCCAGCAGCTCCAAGACTAGCGGGAGATCAGATACGCAGTATTTT
16	.	TRBV11-3	once	TRBJ2-2	CASIRGGVYVTGELFF	TGTGCCAGCATCCGTGGGGGCGTGTACGTCACCGGGGAGCTGTTTTTT
17	.	TRBV4-1	.	TRBJ1-4	CASSQEVRAATNEKLFF	TGCGCCAGCAGCCAAGAGGTCAGGGCAGCAACTAATGAAAAACTGTTTTTT
13	.	TRBV11-3	.	TRBJ2-3	CASGASGTDTQYF	TGTGCCAGCGGGGCTAGCGGCACAGATACGCAGTATTTT
14	.	TRBV4-1	.	TRBJ2-2	CASSQRLNTGELFF	TGCGCCAGCAGCCAACGGTTGAACACCGGGGAGCTGTTTTTT
14	TRBD1	TRBV5-4	few	TRBJ2-2	CASSLWTGAGELFF	TGTGCCAGCAGCCTGTGGACAGGGGCCGGGGAGCTGTTTTTT
16	TRBD1	TRBV19	once	TRBJ2-7	CASSAQRTGGTYEQYF	TGTGCCAGTAGTGCCCAACGGACAGGGGGTACCTACGAGCAGTACTTC
17	TRBD1	TRBV7-8	few	TRBJ1-5	CASSPNNRGGSNQPQHF	TGTGCCAGCAGCCCTAATAACAGGGGAGGTAGCAATCAGCCCCAGCATTTT
16	TRBD2	TRBV19	.	TRBJ2-7	CASSPSGSGSLYEQYF	TGTGCCAGTAGTCCTAGTGGTAGCGGGAGTCTATACGAGCAGTACTTC
12	.	TRBV25-1	.	TRBJ2-1	CASSPIYNEQFF	TGTGCCAGCAGTCCAATCTACAATGAGCAGTTCTTC
15	TRBD2	TRBV27	.	TRBJ2-1	CASSLSLLAYNEQFF	TGTGCCAGCAGTTTATCCCTACTAGCGTACAATGAGCAGTTCTTC
17	TRBD1	TRBV6-1	.	TRBJ1-5	CASSEVFTGTGYQPQHF	TGTGCCAGCAGTGAAGTTTTTACCGGGACAGGCTATCAGCCCCAGCATTTT
15	TRBD2	TRBV18	.	TRBJ2-2	CASSPERELTGELFF	TGTGCCAGCTCACCCGAGCGGGAGTTGACCGGGGAGCTGTTTTTT
14	.	TRBV11-2	.	TRBJ2-3	CASSLTRSTDTQYF	TGTGCCAGCAGCCTGACTAGGAGCACAGATACGCAGTATTTT
16	.	TRBV19	.	TRBJ1-3	CASRPQQAHSGNTIYF	TGTGCCAGTAGGCCCCAACAGGCGCACTCTGGAAACACCATATATTTT
13	.	TRBV5-1	.	TRBJ2-7	CASSSGALYEQYF	TGCGCCAGCAGCTCTGGGGCCCTCTACGAGCAGTACTTC
15	.	TRBV18	.	TRBJ1-4	CASSRRNSANEKLFF	TGTGCCAGCTCACGACGTAACAGTGCTAATGAAAAACTGTTTTTT
11	TRBD1	TRBV20-1	once	TRBJ1-4	CSARSGDREVF	TGCAGTGCTAGATCTGGCGACAGGGAAGTGTTT
15	.	TRBV10-3	few	TRBJ1-2	CAISDPNLLLYGYTF	TGTGCCATCAGTGATCCCAACCTACTCCTCTATGGCTACACCTTC
13	.	TRBV7-8	.	TRBJ1-5	CASSTRSDQPQHF	TGTGCCAGCAGCACTAGGTCTGATCAGCCCCAGCATTTT
12	.	TRBV11-2	.	TRBJ2-1	CASSLVASMQFF	TGTGCCAGCAGCTTAGTCGCGTCTATGCAGTTCTTC
15	.	TRBV5-1	.	TRBJ2-1	CASSTTGTRYNEQFF	TGCGCCAGCAGCACCACAGGGACGAGATACAATGAGCAGTTCTTC
16	TRBD1	TRBV10-1	.	TRBJ1-2	CASNETRTGRNYGYTF	TGCGCCAGCAACGAAACTCGGACAGGTCGTAACTATGGCTACACCTTC
13	TRBD2	TRBV12-5	.	TRBJ2-7	CASGSAGAYEQYF	TGTGCTAGTGGTTCGGCGGGGGCCTACGAGCAGTACTTC
15	TRBD1	TRBV7-9	few	TRBJ1-2	CASSLGQGKSYGYTF	TGTGCCAGCAGCTTGGGACAGGGCAAAAGCTATGGCTACACCTTC
16	TRBD2	TRBV24-1	many	TRBJ2-3	CATSEQTSGRGDTQYF	TGTGCCACCAGTGAACAGACTAGCGGGAGAGGGGATACGCAGTATTTT
13	.	TRBV9	.	TRBJ1-5	CASSVGDSGPQHF	TGTGCCAGCAGCGTGGGGGATAGCGGGCCCCAGCATTTT
13	TRBD1	TRBV12-3/TRBV12-4	.	TRBJ2-7	CASSPDRDYEQYF	TGTGCCAGCAGTCCCGACAGGGATTACGAGCAGTACTTC
13	.	TRBV27	.	TRBJ1-2	CASSLYQGNGYTF	TGTGCCAGCAGTTTATACCAGGGGAATGGCTACACCTTC
11	.	TRBV20-1	.	TRBJ2-1	CSAILSVEQFF	TGCAGTGCTATTTTATCTGTTGAGCAGTTCTTC
14	TRBD1	TRBV2	.	TRBJ2-3	CASKELTGEDTQYF	TGTGCCAGCAAGGAGCTAACAGGGGAAGATACGCAGTATTTT
13	.	TRBV6-1	few	TRBJ2-2	CASKQGNTGELFF	TGTGCCAGCAAACAGGGGAACACCGGGGAGCTGTTTTTT
15	.	TRBV27	.	TRBJ2-7	CASSSRTGGNYEQYF	TGTGCCAGCAGTTCCCGGACAGGAGGGAACTACGAGCAGTACTTC
13	TRBD2	TRBV5-1	once	TRBJ2-3	CASSSAVTSEGYF	TGCGCCAGCAGCTCGGCGGTGACTAGCGAGGGATATTTT
13	TRBD1	TRBV12-3/TRBV12-4	few	TRBJ1-6	CASRTGGFTPLHF	TGTGCCAGCCGGACAGGGGGGTTTACACCCCTCCACTTT
16	TRBD1	TRBV13	few	TRBJ1-3	CASSRQGVLLGNTIYF	TGTGCCAGCAGCCGCCAGGGGGTTCTCCTTGGAAACACCATATATTTT